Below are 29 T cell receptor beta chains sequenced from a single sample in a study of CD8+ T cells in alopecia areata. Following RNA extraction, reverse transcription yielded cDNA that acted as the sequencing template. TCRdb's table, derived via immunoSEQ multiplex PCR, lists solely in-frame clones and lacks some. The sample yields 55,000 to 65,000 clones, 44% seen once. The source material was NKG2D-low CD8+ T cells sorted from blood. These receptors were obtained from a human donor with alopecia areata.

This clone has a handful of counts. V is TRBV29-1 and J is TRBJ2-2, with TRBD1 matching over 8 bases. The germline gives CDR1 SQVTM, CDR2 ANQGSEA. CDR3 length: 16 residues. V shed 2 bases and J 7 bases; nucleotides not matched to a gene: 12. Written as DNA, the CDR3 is TGCAGCGTTGAAATGGAGACAGGGGTGAGGGTCGGGGAGCTGTTTTTT. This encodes CSVEMETGVRVGELFF.

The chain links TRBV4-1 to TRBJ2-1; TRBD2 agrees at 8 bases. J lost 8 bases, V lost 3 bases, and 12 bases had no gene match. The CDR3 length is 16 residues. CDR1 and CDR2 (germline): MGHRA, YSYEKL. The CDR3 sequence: CASSHPRSGSSDEQFF. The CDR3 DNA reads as TGCGCCAGCAGCCACCCAAGAAGCGGGAGTTCCGATGAGCAGTTCTTC.

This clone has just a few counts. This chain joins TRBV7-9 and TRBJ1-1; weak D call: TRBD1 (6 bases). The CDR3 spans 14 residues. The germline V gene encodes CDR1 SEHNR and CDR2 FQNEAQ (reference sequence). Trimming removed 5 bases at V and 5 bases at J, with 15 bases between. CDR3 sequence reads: CASSLSGGGTEAFF. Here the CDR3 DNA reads TGTGCCAGCAGCCTCTCCGGAGGGGGGACTGAAGCTTTCTTT.

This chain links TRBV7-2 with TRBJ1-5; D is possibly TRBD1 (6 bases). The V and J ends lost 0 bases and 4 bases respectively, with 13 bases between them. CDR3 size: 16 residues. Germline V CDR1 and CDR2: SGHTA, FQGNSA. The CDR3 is CASSLATGPLNQPQHF. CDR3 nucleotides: TGTGCCAGCAGCTTAGCTACAGGGCCGCTGAATCAGCCCCAGCATTTT.

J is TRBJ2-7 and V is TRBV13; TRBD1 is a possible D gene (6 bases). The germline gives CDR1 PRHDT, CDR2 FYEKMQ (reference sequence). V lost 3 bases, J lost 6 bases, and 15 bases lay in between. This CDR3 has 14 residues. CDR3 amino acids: CASSFRGLPGEQYF. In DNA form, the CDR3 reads TGTGCCAGCAGCTTCAGGGGTCTTCCCGGCGAGCAGTACTTC.

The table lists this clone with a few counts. The CDR3 DNA follows: TGTGCCAGTAGTATAGCCGGGTCGGGGGAGCAGTACTTC. Translated: CASSIAGSGEQYF. The J gene is TRBJ2-7, the V gene TRBV19, with D possibly being TRBD2 (5 bases). With 1 base removed from V and 7 bases from J, the gap between germline ends came to 11 bases. The CDR3 extends over 13 amino acids. In germline, CDR1 is LNHDA, CDR2 SQIVND (reference sequence).

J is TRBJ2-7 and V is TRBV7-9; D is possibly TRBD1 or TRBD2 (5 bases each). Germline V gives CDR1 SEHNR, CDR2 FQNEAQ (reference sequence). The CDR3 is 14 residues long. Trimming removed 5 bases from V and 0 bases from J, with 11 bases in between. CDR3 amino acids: CASSGTGRSYEQYF. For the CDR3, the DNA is TGTGCCAGCAGCGGGACGGGGCGCTCCTACGAGCAGTACTTC.

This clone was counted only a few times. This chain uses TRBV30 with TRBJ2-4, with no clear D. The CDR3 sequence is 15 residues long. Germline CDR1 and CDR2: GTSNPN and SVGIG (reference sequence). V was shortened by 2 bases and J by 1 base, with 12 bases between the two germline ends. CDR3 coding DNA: TGTGCCTGGAGTCCGGACGGTCGGGCCAAAAACATTCAGTACTTC. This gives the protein CAWSPDGRAKNIQYF.

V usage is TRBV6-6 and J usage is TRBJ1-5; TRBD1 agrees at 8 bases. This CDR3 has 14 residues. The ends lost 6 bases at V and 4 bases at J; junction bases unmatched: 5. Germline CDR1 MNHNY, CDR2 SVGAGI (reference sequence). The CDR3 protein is CASRGQGGNQPQHF. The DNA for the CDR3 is TGTGCCAGCAGAGGACAGGGCGGGAATCAGCCCCAGCATTTT.

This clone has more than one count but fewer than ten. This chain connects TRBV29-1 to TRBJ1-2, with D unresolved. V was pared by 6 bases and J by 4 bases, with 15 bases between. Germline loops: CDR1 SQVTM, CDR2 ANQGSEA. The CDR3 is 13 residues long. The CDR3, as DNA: TGCAGCGTGGAGGAGGACGGCCCCTATGGCTACACCTTC. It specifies CSVEEDGPYGYTF. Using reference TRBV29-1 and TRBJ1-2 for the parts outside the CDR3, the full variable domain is SAVISQKPSRDICQRGTSLTIQCQVDSQVTMMFWYRQQPGQSLTLIATANQGSEATYESGFVIDKFPISRPNLTFSTLTVSNMSPEDSSIYLCSVEEDGPYGYTFGSGTRLTVV.

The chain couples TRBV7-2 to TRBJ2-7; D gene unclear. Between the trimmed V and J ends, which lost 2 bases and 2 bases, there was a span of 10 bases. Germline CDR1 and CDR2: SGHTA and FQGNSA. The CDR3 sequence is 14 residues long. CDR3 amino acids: CASSLNRFPYEQYF. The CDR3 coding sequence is TGTGCCAGCAGCTTAAATCGCTTTCCCTACGAGCAGTACTTC.

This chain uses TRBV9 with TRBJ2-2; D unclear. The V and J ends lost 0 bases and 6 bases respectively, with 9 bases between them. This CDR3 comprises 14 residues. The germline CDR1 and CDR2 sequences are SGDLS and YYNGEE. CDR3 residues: CASSVESHPGELFF. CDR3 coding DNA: TGTGCCAGCAGCGTAGAGTCACACCCCGGGGAGCTGTTTTTT. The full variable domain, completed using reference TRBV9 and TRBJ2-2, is DSGVTQTPKHLITATGQRVTLRCSPRSGDLSVYWYQQSLDQGLQFLIQYYNGEERAKGNILERFSAQQFPDLHSELNLSSLELGDSALYFCASSVESHPGELFFGEGSRLTVL.

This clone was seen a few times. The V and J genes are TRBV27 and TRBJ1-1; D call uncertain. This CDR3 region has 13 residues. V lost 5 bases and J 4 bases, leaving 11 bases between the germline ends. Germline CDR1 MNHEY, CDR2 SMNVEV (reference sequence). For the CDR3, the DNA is TGTGCCAGCAGTATCACGGCTAGCACTGAAGCTTTCTTT. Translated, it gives CASSITASTEAFF.

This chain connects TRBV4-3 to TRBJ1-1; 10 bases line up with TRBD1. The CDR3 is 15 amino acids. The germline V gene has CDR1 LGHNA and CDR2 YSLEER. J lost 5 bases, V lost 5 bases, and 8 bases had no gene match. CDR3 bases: TGCGCCAGCAGCGCGACAGGGGGCGCGGGGACTGAAGCTTTCTTT. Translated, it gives CASSATGGAGTEAFF.

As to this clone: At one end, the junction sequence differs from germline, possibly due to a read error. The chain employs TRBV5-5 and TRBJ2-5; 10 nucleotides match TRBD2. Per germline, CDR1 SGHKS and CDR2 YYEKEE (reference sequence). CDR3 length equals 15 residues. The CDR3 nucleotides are TGCGCCAGCAGCCCAACTAGCGGGGTAGTGCAGACCCAGTACTTC. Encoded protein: CASSPTSGVVQTQYF.

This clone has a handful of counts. The CDR3 nucleotides read TGTGCCAGCAGCGTAGCTAAAACAGGGGGGAACAATGAGCAGTTCTTC. Encoded protein: CASSVAKTGGNNEQFF. The gene calls are TRBV9 and TRBJ2-1, with 8 nucleotides matching TRBD1. The trim removed 0 bases at V and 5 bases at J, leaving 7 bases unmatched. CDR1 and CDR2 from the germline V gene are SGDLS and YYNGEE. CDR3 length equals 16 residues.

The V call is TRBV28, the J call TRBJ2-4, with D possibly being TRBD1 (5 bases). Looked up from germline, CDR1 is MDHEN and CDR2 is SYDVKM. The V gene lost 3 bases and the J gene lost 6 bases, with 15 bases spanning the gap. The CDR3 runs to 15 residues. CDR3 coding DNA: TGTGCCAGCAGTTTCCCCTTTGGTAGGGGAAACATTCAGTACTTC. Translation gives CASSFPFGRGNIQYF.

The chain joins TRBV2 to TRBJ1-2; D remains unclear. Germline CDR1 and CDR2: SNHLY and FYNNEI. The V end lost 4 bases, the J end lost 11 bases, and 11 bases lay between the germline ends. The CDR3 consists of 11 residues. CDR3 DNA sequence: TGTGCCAGCAGTGGGAGGATCGGTTACACCTTC. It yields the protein CASSGRIGYTF.

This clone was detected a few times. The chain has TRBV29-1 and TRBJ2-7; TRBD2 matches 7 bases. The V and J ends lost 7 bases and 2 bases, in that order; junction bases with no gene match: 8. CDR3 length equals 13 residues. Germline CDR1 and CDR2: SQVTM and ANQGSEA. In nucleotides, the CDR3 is TGCAGCGCCTTCGGCCGGGGGGCCTACGAGCAGTACTTC. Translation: CSAFGRGAYEQYF.

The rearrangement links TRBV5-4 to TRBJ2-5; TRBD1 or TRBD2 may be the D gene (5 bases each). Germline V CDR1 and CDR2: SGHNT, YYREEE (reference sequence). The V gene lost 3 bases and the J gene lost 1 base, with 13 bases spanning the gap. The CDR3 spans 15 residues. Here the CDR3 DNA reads TGTGCCAGCAGCTCCCATCCCGGGACCCAAGAGACCCAGTACTTC. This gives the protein CASSSHPGTQETQYF.

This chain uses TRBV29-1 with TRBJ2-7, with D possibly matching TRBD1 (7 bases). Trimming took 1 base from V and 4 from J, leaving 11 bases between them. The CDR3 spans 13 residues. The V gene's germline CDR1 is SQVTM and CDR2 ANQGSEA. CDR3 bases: TGCAGCGTTGAAGCACAGGGGAGGTACGAGCAGTACTTC. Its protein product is CSVEAQGRYEQYF.

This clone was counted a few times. CDR3 region: CATSRDSRYTGELFF. The CDR3 DNA reads as TGTGCCACCAGCAGAGATAGCCGATACACCGGGGAGCTGTTTTTT. V is TRBV15 and J is TRBJ2-2; D not resolved. V lost 0 bases and J 3 bases, leaving 8 bases between the germline ends. The germline V gene encodes CDR1 LNHNV and CDR2 YYDKDF (reference sequence). The CDR3 length is 15 residues.

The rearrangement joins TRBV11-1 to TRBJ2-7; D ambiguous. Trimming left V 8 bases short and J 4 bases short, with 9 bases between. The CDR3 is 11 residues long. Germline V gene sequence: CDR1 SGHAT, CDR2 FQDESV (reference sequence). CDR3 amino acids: CASGPFYEQYF. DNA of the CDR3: TGTGCCAGCGGACCCTTTTACGAGCAGTACTTC.

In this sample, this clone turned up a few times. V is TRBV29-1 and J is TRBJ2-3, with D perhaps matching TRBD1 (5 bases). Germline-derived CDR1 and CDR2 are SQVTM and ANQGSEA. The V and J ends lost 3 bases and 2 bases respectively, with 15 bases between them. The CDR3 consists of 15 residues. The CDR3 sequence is CSVDYVGHNTDTQYF. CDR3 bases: TGCAGCGTTGACTATGTAGGACACAACACAGATACGCAGTATTTT.

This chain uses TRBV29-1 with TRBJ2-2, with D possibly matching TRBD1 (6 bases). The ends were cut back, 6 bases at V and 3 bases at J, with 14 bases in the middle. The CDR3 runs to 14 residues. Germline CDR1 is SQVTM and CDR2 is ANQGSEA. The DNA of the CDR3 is TGCAGCGTGGAACTGGACAGATACACCGGGGAGCTGTTTTTT. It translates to CSVELDRYTGELFF.

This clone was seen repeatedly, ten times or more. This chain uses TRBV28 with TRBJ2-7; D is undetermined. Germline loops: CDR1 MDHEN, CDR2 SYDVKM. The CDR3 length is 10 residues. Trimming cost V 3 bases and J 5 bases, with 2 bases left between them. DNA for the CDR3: TGTGCCAGCAGTTTCCACGAGCAGTACTTC. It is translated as CASSFHEQYF.

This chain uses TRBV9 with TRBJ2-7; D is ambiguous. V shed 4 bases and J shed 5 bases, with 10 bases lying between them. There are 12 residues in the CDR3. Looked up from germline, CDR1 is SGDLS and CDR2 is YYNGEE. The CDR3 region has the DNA TGTGCCAGCAGCCCACCTTCCAACGAGCAGTACTTC. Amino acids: CASSPPSNEQYF.

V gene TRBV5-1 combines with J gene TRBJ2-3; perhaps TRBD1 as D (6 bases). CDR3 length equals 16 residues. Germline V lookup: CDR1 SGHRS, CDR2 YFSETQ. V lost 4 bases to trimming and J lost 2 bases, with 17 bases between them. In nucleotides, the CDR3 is TGCGCCAGCAGCGAAGACTACAGGGAGATCACAGATACGCAGTATTTT. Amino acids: CASSEDYREITDTQYF.

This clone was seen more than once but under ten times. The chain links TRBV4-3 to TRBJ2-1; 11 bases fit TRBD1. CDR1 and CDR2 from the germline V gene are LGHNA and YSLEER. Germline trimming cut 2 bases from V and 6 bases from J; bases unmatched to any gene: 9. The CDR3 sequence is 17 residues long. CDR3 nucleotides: TGCGCCAGCAGCCAAACTATACCGGGACAGGGGGGCAATGAGCAGTTCTTC. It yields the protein CASSQTIPGQGGNEQFF.